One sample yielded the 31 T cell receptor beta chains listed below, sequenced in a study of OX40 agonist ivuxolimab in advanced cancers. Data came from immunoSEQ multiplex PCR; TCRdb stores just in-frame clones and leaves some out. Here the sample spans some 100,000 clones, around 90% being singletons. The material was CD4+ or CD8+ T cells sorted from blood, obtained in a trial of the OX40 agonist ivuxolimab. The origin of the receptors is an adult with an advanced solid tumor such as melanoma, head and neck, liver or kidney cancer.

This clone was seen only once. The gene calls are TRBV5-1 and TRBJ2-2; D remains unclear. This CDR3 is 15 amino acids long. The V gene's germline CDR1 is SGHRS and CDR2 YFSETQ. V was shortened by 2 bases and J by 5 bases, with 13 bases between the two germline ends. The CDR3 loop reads CASSLNGRETGELFF. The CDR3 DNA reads TGCGCCAGCAGCTTAAACGGCCGAGAGACCGGGGAGCTGTTTTTT. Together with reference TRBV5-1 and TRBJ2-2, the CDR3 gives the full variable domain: KAGVTQTPRYLIKTRGQQVTLSCSPISGHRSVSWYQQTPGQGLQFLFEYFSETQRNKGNFPGRFSGRQFSNSRSEMNVSTLELGDSALYLCASSLNGRETGELFFGEGSRLTVL.

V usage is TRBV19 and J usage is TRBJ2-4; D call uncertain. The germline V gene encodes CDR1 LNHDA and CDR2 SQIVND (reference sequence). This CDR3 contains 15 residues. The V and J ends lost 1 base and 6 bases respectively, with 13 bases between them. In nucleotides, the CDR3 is TGTGCCAGTAGTATAGGGGCCCGGATGTTAAACATTCAGTACTTC. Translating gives CASSIGARMLNIQYF. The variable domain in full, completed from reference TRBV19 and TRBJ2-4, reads DGGITQSPKYLFRKEGQNVTLSCEQNLNHDAMYWYRQDPGQGLRLIYYSQIVNDFQKGDIAEGYSVSREKKESFPLTVTSAQKNPTAFYLCASSIGARMLNIQYFGAGTRLSVL.

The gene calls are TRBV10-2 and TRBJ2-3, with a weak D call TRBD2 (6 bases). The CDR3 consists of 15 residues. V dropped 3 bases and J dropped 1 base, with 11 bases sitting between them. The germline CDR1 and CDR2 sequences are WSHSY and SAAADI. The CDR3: CASSDYGSRTDTQYF. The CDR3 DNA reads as TGCGCCAGCAGTGACTACGGGAGTCGCACAGATACGCAGTATTTT.

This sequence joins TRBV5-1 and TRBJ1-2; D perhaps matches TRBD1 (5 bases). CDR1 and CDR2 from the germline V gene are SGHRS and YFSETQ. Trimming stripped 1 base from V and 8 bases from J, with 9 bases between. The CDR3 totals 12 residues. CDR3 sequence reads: CASSLIQGGYTF. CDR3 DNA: TGCGCCAGCAGCTTGATTCAGGGAGGCTACACCTTC.

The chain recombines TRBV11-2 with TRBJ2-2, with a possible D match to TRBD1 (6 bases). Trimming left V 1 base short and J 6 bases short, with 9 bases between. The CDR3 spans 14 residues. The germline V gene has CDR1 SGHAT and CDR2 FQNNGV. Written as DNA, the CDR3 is TGTGCCAGCAGCTTAGTGAGGACAGCCGGGGAGCTGTTTTTT. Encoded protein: CASSLVRTAGELFF.

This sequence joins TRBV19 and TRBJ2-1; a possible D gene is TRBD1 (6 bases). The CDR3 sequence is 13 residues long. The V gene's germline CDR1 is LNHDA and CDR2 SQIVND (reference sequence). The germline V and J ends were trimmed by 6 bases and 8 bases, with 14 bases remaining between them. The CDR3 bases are TGTGCCAGTAGGCAACAGGGTGTAGATGAGCAGTTCTTC. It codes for CASRQQGVDEQFF.

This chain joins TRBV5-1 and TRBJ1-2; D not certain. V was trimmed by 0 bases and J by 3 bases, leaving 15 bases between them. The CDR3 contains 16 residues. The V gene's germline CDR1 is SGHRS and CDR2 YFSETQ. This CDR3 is CASSLAWQDNDYGYTF. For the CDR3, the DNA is TGCGCCAGCAGCTTGGCGTGGCAGGATAATGACTATGGCTACACCTTC.

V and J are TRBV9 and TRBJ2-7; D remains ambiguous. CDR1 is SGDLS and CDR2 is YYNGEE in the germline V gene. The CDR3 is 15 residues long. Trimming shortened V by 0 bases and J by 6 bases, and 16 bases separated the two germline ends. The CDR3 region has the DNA TGTGCCAGCAGCGTAGGGCCTTCCCAGTCCCTCGAGCAGTACTTC. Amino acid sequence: CASSVGPSQSLEQYF.

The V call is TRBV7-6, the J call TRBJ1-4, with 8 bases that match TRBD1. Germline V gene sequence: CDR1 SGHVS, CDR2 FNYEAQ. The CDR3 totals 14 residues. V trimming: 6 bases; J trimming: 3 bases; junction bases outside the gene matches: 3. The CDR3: CASSDRGANEKLFF. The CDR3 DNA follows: TGTGCCAGCAGTGACAGGGGTGCTAATGAAAAACTGTTTTTT.

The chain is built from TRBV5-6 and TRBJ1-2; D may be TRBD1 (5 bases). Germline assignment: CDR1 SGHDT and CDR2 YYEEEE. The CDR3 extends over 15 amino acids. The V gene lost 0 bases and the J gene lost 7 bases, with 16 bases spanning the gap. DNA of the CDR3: TGTGCCAGCAGCTTGGTAAAAGTCGGGGCTATTGGCTACACCTTC. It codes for CASSLVKVGAIGYTF.

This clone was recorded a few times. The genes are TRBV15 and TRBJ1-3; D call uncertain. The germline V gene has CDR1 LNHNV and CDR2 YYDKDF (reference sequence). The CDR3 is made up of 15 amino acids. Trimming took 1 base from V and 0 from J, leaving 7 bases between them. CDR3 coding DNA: TGTGCCACCAGCAGAGGTGTGAACTCTGGAAACACCATATATTTT. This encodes CATSRGVNSGNTIYF.

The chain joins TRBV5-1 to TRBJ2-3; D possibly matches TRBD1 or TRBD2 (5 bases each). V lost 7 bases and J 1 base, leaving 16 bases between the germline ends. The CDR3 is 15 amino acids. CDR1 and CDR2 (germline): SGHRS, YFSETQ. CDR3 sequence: CASHRDAGGTDTQYF. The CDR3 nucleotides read TGCGCCAGCCACCGGGACGCCGGGGGCACAGATACGCAGTATTTT.

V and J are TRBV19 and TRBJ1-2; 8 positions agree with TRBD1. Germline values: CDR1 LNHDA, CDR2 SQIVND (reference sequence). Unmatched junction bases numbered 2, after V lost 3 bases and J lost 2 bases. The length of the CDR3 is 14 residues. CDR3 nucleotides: TGTGCCAGTAGTATCGACAGGGGCAACTATGGCTACACCTTC. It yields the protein CASSIDRGNYGYTF.

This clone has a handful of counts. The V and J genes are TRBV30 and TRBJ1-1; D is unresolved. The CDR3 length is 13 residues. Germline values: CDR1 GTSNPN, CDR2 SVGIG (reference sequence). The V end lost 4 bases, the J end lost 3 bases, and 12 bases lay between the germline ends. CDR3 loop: CAWKLRQHTEAFF. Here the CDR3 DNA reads TGTGCCTGGAAACTTCGGCAGCACACTGAAGCTTTCTTT.

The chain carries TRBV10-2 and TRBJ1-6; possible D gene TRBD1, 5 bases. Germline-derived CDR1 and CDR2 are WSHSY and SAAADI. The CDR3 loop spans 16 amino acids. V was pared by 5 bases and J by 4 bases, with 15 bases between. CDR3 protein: CASSPPTGGYNSPLHF. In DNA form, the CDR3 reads TGCGCCAGCAGTCCCCCGACGGGGGGATATAATTCACCCCTCCACTTT.

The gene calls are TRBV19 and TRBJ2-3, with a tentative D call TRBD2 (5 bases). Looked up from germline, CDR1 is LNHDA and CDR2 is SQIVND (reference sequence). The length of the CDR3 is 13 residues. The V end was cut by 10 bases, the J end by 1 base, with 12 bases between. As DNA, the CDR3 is TGTGCCACCAGGACTCCCGGCACAGATACGCAGTATTTT. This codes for CATRTPGTDTQYF. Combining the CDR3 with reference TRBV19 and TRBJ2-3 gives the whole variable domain DGGITQSPKYLFRKEGQNVTLSCEQNLNHDAMYWYRQDPGQGLRLIYYSQIVNDFQKGDIAEGYSVSREKKESFPLTVTSAQKNPTAFYLCATRTPGTDTQYFGPGTRLTVL.

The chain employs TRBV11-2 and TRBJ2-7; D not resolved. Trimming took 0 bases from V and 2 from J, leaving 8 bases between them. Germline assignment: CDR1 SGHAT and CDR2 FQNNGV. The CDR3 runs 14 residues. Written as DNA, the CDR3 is TGTGCCAGCAGCTTAGATGAGGCAGCCTACGAGCAGTACTTC. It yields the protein CASSLDEAAYEQYF.

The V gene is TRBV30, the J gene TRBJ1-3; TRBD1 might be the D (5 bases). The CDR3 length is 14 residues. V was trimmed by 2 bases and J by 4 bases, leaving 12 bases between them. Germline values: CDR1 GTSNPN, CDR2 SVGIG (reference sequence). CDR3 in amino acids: CAWSTGEQGNTIYF. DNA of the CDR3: TGTGCCTGGAGTACGGGGGAGCAAGGAAACACCATATATTTT.

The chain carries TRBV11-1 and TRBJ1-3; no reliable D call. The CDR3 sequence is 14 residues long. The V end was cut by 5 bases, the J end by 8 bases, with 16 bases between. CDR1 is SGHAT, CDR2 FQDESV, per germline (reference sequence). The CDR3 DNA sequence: TGTGCCAGCAGCCAAGGAGGACCCGGCCACACCATATATTTT. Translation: CASSQGGPGHTIYF.

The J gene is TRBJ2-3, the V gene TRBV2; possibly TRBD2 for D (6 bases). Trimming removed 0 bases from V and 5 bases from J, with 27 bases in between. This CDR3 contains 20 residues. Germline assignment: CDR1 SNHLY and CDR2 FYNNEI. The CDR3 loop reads CASSEAPNPSGPQEGDTQYF. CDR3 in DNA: TGTGCCAGCAGTGAAGCCCCTAATCCCTCCGGACCCCAGGAGGGAGATACGCAGTATTTT.

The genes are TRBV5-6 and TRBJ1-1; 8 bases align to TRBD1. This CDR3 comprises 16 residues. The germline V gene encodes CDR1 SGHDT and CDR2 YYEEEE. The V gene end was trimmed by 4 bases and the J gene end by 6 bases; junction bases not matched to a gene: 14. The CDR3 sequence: CASSPKLRGLGPEAFF. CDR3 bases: TGTGCCAGCAGCCCGAAGCTCAGGGGGCTGGGACCTGAAGCTTTCTTT.

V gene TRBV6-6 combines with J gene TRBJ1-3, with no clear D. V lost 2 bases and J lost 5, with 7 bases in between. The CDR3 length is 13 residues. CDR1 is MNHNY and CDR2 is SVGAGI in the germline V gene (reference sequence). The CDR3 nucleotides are TGTGCCAGCAGTTACCCGGATAGAAACACCATATATTTT. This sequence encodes CASSYPDRNTIYF.

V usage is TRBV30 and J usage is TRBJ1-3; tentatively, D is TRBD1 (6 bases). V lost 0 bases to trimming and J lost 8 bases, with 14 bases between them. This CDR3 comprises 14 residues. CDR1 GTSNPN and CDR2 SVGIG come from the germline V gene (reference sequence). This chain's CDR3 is CAWSVKGGSDTIYF. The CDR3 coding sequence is TGTGCCTGGAGTGTCAAGGGGGGCTCGGACACCATATATTTT. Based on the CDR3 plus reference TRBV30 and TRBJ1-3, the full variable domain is SQTIHQWPATLVQPVGSPLSLECTVEGTSNPNLYWYRQAAGRGLQLLFYSVGIGQISSEVPQNLSASRPQDRQFILSSKKLLLSDSGFYLCAWSVKGGSDTIYFGEGSWLTVV.

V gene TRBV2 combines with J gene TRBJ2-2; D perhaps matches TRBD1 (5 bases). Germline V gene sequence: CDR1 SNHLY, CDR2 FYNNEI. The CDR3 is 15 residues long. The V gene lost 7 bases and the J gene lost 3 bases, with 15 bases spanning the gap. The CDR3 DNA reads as TGTGCCAGCACCCAAACACAGGCCTACACCGGGGAGCTGTTTTTT. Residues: CASTQTQAYTGELFF.

The CDR3 region is CAISRLTGGITGELFF. As DNA, the CDR3 is TGTGCCATCAGTAGACTGACAGGGGGCATCACCGGGGAGCTGTTTTTT. The genes are TRBV10-3 and TRBJ2-2; TRBD1 aligns across 10 bases. Trimming removed 5 bases from V and 4 bases from J; junction bases left unmatched: 7. Germline V gene lookup returns CDR1 ENHRY and CDR2 SYGVKD. CDR3 size: 16 residues.

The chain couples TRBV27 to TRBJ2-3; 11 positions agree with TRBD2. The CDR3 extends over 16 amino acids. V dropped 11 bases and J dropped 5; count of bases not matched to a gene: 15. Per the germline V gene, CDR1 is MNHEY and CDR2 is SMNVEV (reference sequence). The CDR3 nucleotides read TGTGCCTCTTCGAGACTAGCGGGATTAGGGGGAGATACGCAGTATTTT. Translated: CASSRLAGLGGDTQYF.

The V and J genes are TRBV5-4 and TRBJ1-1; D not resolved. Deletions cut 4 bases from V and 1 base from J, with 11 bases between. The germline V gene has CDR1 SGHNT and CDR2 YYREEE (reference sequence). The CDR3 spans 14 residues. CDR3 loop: CASSMGRRNTEAFF. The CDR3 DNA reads TGTGCCAGCAGCATGGGTCGGCGGAACACTGAAGCTTTCTTT.

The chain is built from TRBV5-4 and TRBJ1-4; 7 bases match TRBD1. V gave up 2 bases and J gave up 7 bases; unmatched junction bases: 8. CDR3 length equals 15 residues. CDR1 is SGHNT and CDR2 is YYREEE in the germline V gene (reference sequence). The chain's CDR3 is CASSFSRQGTEKLFF. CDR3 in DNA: TGTGCCAGCAGCTTCTCTCGACAGGGTACTGAAAAACTGTTTTTT.

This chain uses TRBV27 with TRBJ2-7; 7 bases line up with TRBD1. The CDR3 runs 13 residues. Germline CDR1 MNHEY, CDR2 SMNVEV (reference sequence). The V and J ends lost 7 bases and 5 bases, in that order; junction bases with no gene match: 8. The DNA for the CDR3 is TGTGCCAGCACTCAGACAGGGCTCCACGAGCAGTACTTC. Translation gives CASTQTGLHEQYF.

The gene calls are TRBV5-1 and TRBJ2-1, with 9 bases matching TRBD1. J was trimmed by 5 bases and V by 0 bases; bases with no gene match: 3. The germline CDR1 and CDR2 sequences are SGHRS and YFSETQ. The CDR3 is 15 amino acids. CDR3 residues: CASSLEQGANNEQFF. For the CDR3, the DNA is TGCGCCAGCAGCTTGGAACAGGGGGCCAACAATGAGCAGTTCTTC. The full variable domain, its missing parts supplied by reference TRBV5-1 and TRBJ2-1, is KAGVTQTPRYLIKTRGQQVTLSCSPISGHRSVSWYQQTPGQGLQFLFEYFSETQRNKGNFPGRFSGRQFSNSRSEMNVSTLELGDSALYLCASSLEQGANNEQFFGPGTRLTVL.

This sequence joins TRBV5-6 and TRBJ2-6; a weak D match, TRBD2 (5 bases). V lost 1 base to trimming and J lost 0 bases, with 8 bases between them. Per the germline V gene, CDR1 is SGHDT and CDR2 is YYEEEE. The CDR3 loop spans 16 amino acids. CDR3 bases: TGTGCCAGCAGCTTGCTGCGGGCCTCTGGGGCCAACGTCCTGACTTTC. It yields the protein CASSLLRASGANVLTF.